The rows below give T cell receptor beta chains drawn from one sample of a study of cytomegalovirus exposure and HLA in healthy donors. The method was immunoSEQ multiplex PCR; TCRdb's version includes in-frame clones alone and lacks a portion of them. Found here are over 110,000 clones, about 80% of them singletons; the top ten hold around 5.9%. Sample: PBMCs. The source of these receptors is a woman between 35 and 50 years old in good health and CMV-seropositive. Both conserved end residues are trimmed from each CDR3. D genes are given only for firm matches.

ASSSRLGREQF	TRBV11-3	TRBJ2-1	.
ASSEWQANEKLF	TRBV6-1	TRBJ1-4	.
ASSGGSLSDTQY	TRBV5-1	TRBJ2-3	TRBD2
ASSTGQGSYEQY	TRBV7-8	TRBJ2-7	TRBD1
ASSIRGGETQY	TRBV19	TRBJ2-5	TRBD2
ASSPGTPYEQY	TRBV5-8	TRBJ2-7	.
ASSPPGGGSGHEQY	TRBV18	TRBJ2-7	TRBD2
ASSLRAGGAVEQY	TRBV5-1	TRBJ2-7	TRBD2
ASSFWLAGEETQY	TRBV7-9	TRBJ2-5	TRBD2
ASSSSYVEQY	TRBV28	TRBJ2-7	.
ASSITGGRYEQY	TRBV19	TRBJ2-7	TRBD1
ASREREANTGELF	TRBV27	TRBJ2-2	TRBD2
SAPRLEGTDTQY	TRBV29-1	TRBJ2-3	.
SARQGYEQY	TRBV20-1	TRBJ2-7	.
ASSSRQGKASGANVLT	TRBV7-9	TRBJ2-6	TRBD1
ASSLEAGAYNEQF	TRBV11-3	TRBJ2-1	TRBD2
ASSLGTSVHYEQY	TRBV11-2	TRBJ2-7	TRBD2
ASSQDYNQPQH	TRBV14	TRBJ1-5	.
AAGLAGYRDTQY	TRBV30	TRBJ2-3	TRBD2
ASSRTGGNEKLF	TRBV7-9	TRBJ1-4	TRBD1
ASSGGGSYNEQF	TRBV2	TRBJ2-1	TRBD2